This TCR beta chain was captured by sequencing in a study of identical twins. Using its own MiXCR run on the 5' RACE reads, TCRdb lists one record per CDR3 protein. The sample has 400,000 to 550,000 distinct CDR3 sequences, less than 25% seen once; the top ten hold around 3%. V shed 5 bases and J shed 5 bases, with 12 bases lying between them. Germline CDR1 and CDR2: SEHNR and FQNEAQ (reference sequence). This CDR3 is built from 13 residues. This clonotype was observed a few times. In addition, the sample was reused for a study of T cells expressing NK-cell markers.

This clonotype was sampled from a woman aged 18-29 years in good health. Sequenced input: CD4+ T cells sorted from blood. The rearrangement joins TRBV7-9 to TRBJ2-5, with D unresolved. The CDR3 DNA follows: TGTGCCAGCAGCCCAACAACACTTGAGACCCAGTACTTC. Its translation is CASSPTTLETQYF.